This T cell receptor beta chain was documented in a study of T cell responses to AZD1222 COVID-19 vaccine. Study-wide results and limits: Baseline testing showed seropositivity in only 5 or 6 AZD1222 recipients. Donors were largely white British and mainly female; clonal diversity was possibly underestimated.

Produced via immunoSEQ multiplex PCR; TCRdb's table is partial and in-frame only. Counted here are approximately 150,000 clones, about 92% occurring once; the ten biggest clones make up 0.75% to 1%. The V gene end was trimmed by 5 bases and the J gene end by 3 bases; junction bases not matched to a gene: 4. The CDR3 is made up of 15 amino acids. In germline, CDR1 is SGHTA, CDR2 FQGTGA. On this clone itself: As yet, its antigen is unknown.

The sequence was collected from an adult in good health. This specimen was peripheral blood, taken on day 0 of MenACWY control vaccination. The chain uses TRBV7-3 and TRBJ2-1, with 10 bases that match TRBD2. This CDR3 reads CASSILAGGYNEQFF. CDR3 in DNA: TGTGCCAGCAGCATCTTAGCGGGAGGCTACAATGAGCAGTTCTTC.